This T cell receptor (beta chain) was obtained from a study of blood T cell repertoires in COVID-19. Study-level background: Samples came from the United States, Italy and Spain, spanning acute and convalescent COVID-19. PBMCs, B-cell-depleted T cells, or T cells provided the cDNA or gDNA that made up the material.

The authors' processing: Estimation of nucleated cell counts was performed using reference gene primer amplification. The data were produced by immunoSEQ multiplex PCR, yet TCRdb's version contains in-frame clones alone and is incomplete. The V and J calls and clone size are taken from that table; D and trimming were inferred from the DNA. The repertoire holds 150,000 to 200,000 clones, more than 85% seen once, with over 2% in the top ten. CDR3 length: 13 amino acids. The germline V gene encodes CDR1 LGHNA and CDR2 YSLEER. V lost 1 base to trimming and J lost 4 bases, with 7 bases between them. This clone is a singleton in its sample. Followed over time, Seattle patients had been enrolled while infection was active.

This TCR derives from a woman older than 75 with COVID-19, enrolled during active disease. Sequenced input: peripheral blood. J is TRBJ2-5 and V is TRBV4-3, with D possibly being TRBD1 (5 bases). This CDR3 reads CASSQVRGETQYF. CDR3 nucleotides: TGCGCCAGCAGCCAAGTAAGGGGAGAGACCCAGTACTTC.